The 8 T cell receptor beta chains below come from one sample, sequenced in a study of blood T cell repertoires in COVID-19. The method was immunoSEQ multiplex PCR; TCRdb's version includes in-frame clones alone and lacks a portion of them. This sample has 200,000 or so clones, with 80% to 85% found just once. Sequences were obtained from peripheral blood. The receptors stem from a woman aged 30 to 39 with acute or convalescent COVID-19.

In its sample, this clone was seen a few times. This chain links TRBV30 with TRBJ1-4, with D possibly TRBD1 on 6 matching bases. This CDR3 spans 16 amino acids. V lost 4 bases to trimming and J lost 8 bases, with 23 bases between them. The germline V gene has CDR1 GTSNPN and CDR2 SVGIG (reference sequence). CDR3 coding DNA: TGTGCCTGGAACTCACCTACGGGACATAACTACGAAAAACTGTTTTTT. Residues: CAWNSPTGHNYEKLFF.

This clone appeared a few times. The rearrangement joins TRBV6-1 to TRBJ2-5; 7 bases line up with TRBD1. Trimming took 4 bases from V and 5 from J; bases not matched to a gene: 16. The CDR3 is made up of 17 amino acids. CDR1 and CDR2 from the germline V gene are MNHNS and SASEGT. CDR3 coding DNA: TGTGCCAGCAGTGTTTCCCACATGACAGGGCTGTTGGAGACCCAGTACTTC. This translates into CASSVSHMTGLLETQYF.

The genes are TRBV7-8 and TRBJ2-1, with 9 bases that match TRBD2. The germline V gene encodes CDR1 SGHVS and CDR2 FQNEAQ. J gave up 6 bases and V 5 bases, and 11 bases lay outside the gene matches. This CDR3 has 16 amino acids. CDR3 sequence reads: CASSHERLAEGNEQFF. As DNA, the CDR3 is TGTGCCAGCAGCCACGAACGACTAGCGGAGGGCAATGAGCAGTTCTTC.

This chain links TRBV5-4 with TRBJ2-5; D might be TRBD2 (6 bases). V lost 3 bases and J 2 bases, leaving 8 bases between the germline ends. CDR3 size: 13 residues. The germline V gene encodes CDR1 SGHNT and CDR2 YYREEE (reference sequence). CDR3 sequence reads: CASSSGGQETQYF. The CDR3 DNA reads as TGTGCCAGCAGCTCCGGGGGTCAAGAGACCCAGTACTTC.

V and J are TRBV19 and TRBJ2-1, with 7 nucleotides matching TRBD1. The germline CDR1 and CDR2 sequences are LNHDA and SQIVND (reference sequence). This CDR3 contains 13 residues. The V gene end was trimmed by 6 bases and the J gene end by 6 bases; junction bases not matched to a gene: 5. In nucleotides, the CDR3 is TGTGCCAGTAGGCACAGGGGCCTCAATGAGCAGTTCTTC. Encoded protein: CASRHRGLNEQFF.

The CDR3 reads CASSQEGTSVRYGYTF. The CDR3 nucleotides read TGTGCCAGCAGCCAAGAAGGGACAAGTGTTCGCTATGGCTACACCTTC. The V and J genes are TRBV4-2 and TRBJ1-2; D may be TRBD1 (6 bases). Trimming took 0 bases from V and 4 from J, leaving 15 bases between them. Germline values: CDR1 LGHNA, CDR2 YNFKEQ. This CDR3 is built from 16 residues.

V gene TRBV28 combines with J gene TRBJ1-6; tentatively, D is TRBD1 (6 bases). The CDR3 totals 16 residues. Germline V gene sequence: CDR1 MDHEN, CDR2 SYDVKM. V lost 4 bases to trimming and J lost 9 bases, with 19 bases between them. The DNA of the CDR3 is TGTGCCAGCAGTTACCCTCTAACAGGGTTACGTTCACCCCTCCACTTT. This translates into CASSYPLTGLRSPLHF.

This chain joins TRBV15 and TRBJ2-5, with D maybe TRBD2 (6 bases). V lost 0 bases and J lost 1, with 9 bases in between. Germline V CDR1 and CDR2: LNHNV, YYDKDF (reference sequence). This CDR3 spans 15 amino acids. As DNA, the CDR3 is TGTGCCACCAGCAGAGAAGGAGGGGCCCAAGAGACCCAGTACTTC. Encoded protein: CATSREGGAQETQYF.